This entry is about one T cell receptor beta chain. Its cognate antigen is unknown. Sequenced by immunoSEQ multiplex PCR; TCRdb stores in-frame clones only, minus some. The table includes about 94,000 clones, 90% to 95% detected once. V lost 3 bases to trimming and J lost 6 bases, with 2 bases between them. CDR3 length equals 11 residues. Germline loops: CDR1 LNHNV, CDR2 YYDKDF (reference sequence). Regarding time point: cycle 4 day 1 (C4D1), after 6 weeks of nivolumab. Every patient had relapsed following autologous stem cell transplantation, and cohorts differed in brentuximab vedotin exposure. Classification of best responses gave complete response, partial response or progressive disease. The data belong to a study of PD-1 blockade in classical Hodgkin lymphoma. Overall study results and limits: TCR diversity in CD4+, not CD8+, cells rose significantly by C4D1.

Here the sequenced sample was peripheral blood mononuclear cells (PBMCs), taken before the fourth cycle of nivolumab. This chain links TRBV15 with TRBJ2-2; D call uncertain. The TCR comes from a human donor with classical Hodgkin lymphoma. In DNA, the CDR3 is TGTGCCACCAGCAGCCCCGGGGAGCTGTTTTTT. It translates to CATSSPGELFF.